This TCR beta chain was sequenced during a study of spatial heterogeneity in lung cancer. Study details: Raw reads contained each unique TCR and UMI combination more than ten times on average. Study results and limitations: Tumor mutation counts were tracked by expanded intratumoral alpha and beta TCR counts.

Trimming took off 5 bases at V and 6 bases at J, with 17 bases between the two ends. CDR1 and CDR2 (germline): KGHDR, SFDVKD. This CDR3 contains 15 residues. TCRdb itself ran the 5' RACE reads through MiXCR, one entry per CDR3 protein. Among under 12,000 distinct CDR3 sequences listed, more than 4% were seen once. This clonotype was recorded at least ten times. The antigen remains unidentified. Within a library made for alpha chains, this beta chain is off target, and its count is uninformative. Time point described: sample taken at primary tumor resection. Researchers sequenced whole RNA taken from tumor, nontumor lung or frozen PBMC without sorting.

The chain couples TRBV24-1 to TRBJ2-3, with D possibly TRBD1 on 6 matching bases. This sequence originates from a male donor with early-stage non-small cell lung cancer. Sequencing was performed on lung tumor tissue, taken at surgery. The chain's CDR3 is CATSVTGPLSDTQYF. The CDR3 coding sequence is TGTGCCACCAGTGTTACAGGGCCCTTAAGCGATACGCAGTATTTT.